This T cell receptor beta chain was sequenced for a study of blood T cell repertoires in COVID-19. At the level of the study: COVID-19 samples collected from the United States, Italy and Spain covered acute and convalescent phases.

CDR3 length equals 15 residues. V lost 0 bases and J lost 5; bases outside the gene matches: 6. CDR1 and CDR2 from the germline V gene are SGHDT and YYEEEE. The data were produced by immunoSEQ multiplex PCR, yet TCRdb's version contains in-frame clones alone and is incomplete. Of about 120,000 clones listed, 86% are singletons. This clonotype was sampled from a man aged 35 to 55 with acute or convalescent COVID-19. The V call is TRBV5-6, the J call TRBJ1-1; TRBD1 matches at 8 bases. The sequencing input was peripheral blood. CDR3 nucleotides: TGTGCCAGCAGCTTGGGGCAGGGGGCAGGGACTGAAGCTTTCTTT. Amino acid sequence: CASSLGQGAGTEAFF.